Each of the 5 T cell receptor beta chains below was sequenced from the same sample in a study of early stage breast cancer tumors. The method was immunoSEQ multiplex PCR; TCRdb's version includes in-frame clones alone and lacks a portion of them. The sample records around 71,000 clones, approximately 79% being singletons. The sequenced material came from blood. These receptors came from a person between 55 and 69 years old with breast cancer.

This chain connects TRBV5-1 to TRBJ1-1; D remains unclear. This CDR3 region has 11 residues. The V end lost 2 bases, the J end lost 8 bases, and 7 bases lay between the germline ends. From germline, CDR1 is SGHRS and CDR2 YFSETQ. The CDR3 loop reads CASSLKGEAFF. The CDR3 bases are TGCGCCAGCAGCTTAAAGGGAGAAGCTTTCTTT. The full variable domain, with the rest looked up from reference TRBV5-1 and TRBJ1-1, is KAGVTQTPRYLIKTRGQQVTLSCSPISGHRSVSWYQQTPGQGLQFLFEYFSETQRNKGNFPGRFSGRQFSNSRSEMNVSTLELGDSALYLCASSLKGEAFFGQGTRLTVV.

The V call is TRBV28, the J call TRBJ2-6; D is possibly TRBD1 (6 bases). The CDR3 loop spans 15 amino acids. CDR1 is MDHEN, CDR2 SYDVKM, per germline. Trimming cost V 5 bases and J 2 bases, with 10 bases left between them. The CDR3 nucleotides read TGTGCCAGCAGTAGCCCAGGGGCTGGGGCCAACGTCCTGACTTTC. Amino acid sequence: CASSSPGAGANVLTF.

The J gene is TRBJ2-7, the V gene TRBV5-4; 7 nucleotides align to TRBD1. CDR3 length: 14 residues. V shed 1 base and J 4 bases; nucleotides not matched to a gene: 5. Germline-derived CDR1 and CDR2 are SGHNT and YYREEE (reference sequence). CDR3 in amino acids: CASSLRTGFYEQYF. Written as DNA, the CDR3 is TGTGCCAGCAGCTTGAGGACAGGATTTTACGAGCAGTACTTC.

The J gene is TRBJ2-6, the V gene TRBV4-3; D perhaps matches TRBD2 (6 bases). Trimming removed 2 bases at V and 2 bases at J, with 13 bases between. CDR3 length equals 17 residues. Germline CDR1 and CDR2: LGHNA and YSLEER. The CDR3 here is CASSQLGSPTGANVLTF. As DNA, the CDR3 is TGCGCCAGCAGCCAACTCGGGAGTCCTACTGGGGCCAACGTCCTGACTTTC.

This clone showed up many times. The chain is built from TRBV19 and TRBJ2-7; possibly TRBD2 for D (5 bases). Trimming took off 4 bases at V and 10 bases at J, with 17 bases between the two ends. CDR3 length equals 13 residues. In germline, CDR1 is LNHDA, CDR2 SQIVND (reference sequence). The CDR3 bases are TGTGCCAGTAGTACCAGATCGGGAATGGAACAGTACTTC. Translating it yields CASSTRSGMEQYF.